This T cell receptor (beta chain) was sequenced in a study of early T cells in non-severe SARS-CoV-2 infection. This clonotype occurred a few times. One entry per CDR3 protein results from TCRdb running MiXCR on the 5' RACE reads. The sample lists fewer than 65,000 distinct CDR3 sequences, approximately 9.7% occurring once. The material sequenced was whole blood. The sequence derives from an adult who was a healthcare worker with PCR-confirmed SARS-CoV-2 infection or an uninfected control (not recorded which).

CDR3 in amino acids: CAITTEKNTIYF. CDR3 sequence (DNA): TGTGCCATCACCACAGAGAAGAACACCATATATTTT. The chain combines TRBV10-3 with TRBJ1-3; the D is unclear. The CDR3 spans 12 residues. Germline V gives CDR1 ENHRY, CDR2 SYGVKD. Between the trimmed V and J ends, which lost 7 bases and 7 bases, there was a span of 11 bases.